This T cell receptor beta chain originates from a study of human T cells and chemical hapten exposure. This sample's treatment: therapeutic diphenylcyclopropenone sensitization with weekly scalp DPC. Alopecia patients between 18 and 70 years old and suitable for DPC were used as donors. The CDR3 is 15 residues long. The ends lost 5 bases at V and 1 base at J; junction bases unmatched: 4. Germline loops: CDR1 LNHDA, CDR2 SQIVND (reference sequence). As the library was built, unique molecular identifiers were attached to individual cDNA molecules. In the study's own analysis: Just over 95,000 TCRs per sample was the median, with a range of about 23,224 to 750,000. TCRdb reprocessed the reads via MiXCR and lists one record per CDR3 protein. These V and J calls derive from TCRdb rather than the authors' analysis. The sample lists around 1,600 distinct CDR3 sequences; 53% were seen once.

The sequence was obtained from an adult with alopecia areata. Some clones in this sample may be carry-over from other donors' samples. This table probably holds off-target reads from a library built for another chain. The chain is built from TRBV19 and TRBJ2-4; 8 positions agree with TRBD1. The sequencing used whole blood, collected before DPC sensitization or 2, 6, or about 24 weeks after (not recorded which). CDR3 nucleotide sequence: TGTGCCAGTAGTTCGGACAGGGCTGCCAAAAACATTCAGTACTTC. Translated, it gives CASSSDRAAKNIQYF. Full variable domain (rest looked up from reference TRBV19 and TRBJ2-4): DGGITQSPKYLFRKEGQNVTLSCEQNLNHDAMYWYRQDPGQGLRLIYYSQIVNDFQKGDIAEGYSVSREKKESFPLTVTSAQKNPTAFYLCASSSDRAAKNIQYFGAGTRLSVL.